Listed here is a single TCR beta chain. These data are taken from a study of control samples from healthy donors and cancer patients. V shed 0 bases, J shed 4 bases, and the junction held 2 bases outside the gene matches. CDR1 is SGHDT and CDR2 is YYEEEE in the germline V gene. This CDR3 has 14 amino acids. The data were produced by immunoSEQ multiplex PCR, yet TCRdb's version contains in-frame clones alone and is incomplete. The data show approximately 150,000 clones, with more than 85% seen just once and approximately 0.7% held by the top ten. The specimen sequenced was blood. The V call is TRBV5-6, the J call TRBJ2-7; 9 bases align to TRBD2. The sequence derives from a woman under 40 in good health. CDR3 amino acids: CASSLGLAEYEQYF. For the CDR3, the DNA is TGTGCCAGCAGCTTGGGACTAGCGGAATACGAGCAGTACTTC.